Below are 2 T cell receptor beta chains sequenced from a single sample in a study of T cells in Graves' hyperthyroidism and ophthalmopathy. Researchers took RNA transcripts and amplified the TCR beta CDR3 regions from them. The HTBI primer set was used in a first-round RT-PCR of the TCR CDR3. MiXCR, applied by TCRdb to the multiplex PCR reads, yields one record per CDR3 protein. Altogether approximately 400,000 distinct CDR3 sequences are present, around a sixth being singletons, with the ten largest covering 13% to 15%. What was sequenced was blood. The receptors come from a woman between 18 and 30 years old with Graves' hyperthyroidism.

This clonotype appeared a few times. J is TRBJ1-5 and V is TRBV10-3; a possible D gene is TRBD1 (6 bases). Germline assignment: CDR1 ENHRY and CDR2 SYGVKD. CDR3 length: 15 residues. Trimming stripped 0 bases from V and 5 bases from J, with 11 bases between. CDR3 protein: CAISESRGWDQPQHF. CDR3 coding DNA: TGTGCCATCAGTGAGTCCAGGGGCTGGGATCAGCCCCAGCATTTT.

This clonotype was detected only a few times. The chain couples TRBV6-1 to TRBJ1-2; D gene unclear. The CDR3 loop spans 13 amino acids. Trimming pared 7 bases from V and 0 bases from J, leaving 9 bases between. Germline CDR1 MNHNS, CDR2 SASEGT. The CDR3 protein is CASNEVANYGYTF. The CDR3 DNA follows: TGTGCCAGCAACGAGGTTGCTAACTATGGCTACACCTTC.